These 14 T cell receptor beta chains were all obtained from the same sample, sequenced in a study of PD-1 blockade in classical Hodgkin lymphoma (dated by TCRdb to about 2020). Per the publication, the time point label means: cycle 1 day 1 (C1D1), immediately before nivolumab initiation. All trial patients had relapsed after autologous stem cell transplantation, with cohorts A, B and C differing in prior brentuximab vedotin exposure. Magnetic negative selection with a Miltenyi CD8+ T cell isolation kit was used to purify CD8+ T cells from thawed PBMCs. Library method: the immunoSEQ multiplex PCR assay. The source is immuneACCESS, and TCRdb retained only in-frame sequences with V and J called. Part of the clones is not carried over; for the studies checked, unresolved V genes explain less than half of this, and the remainder is unexplained. The sample table holds approximately 6,600 clones, of which 45% to 65% were seen once. Around 15% of the sample is held by the ten biggest clonotypes.

Material: CD8+ T cells from blood, obtained at baseline. These TCRs come from a human donor with classical Hodgkin lymphoma.

In the case of this clone: This specimen includes other DNA sequences encoding the same CDR3. The V gene is TRBV5-6, the J gene TRBJ1-1, with a weak D call TRBD1 (6 bases). Trimming removed 2 bases from V and 0 bases from J, with 20 bases in between. The CDR3 is 18 residues long. Germline loops: CDR1 SGHDT, CDR2 YYEEEE. CDR3 sequence: CASSFDSRRGTLNTEAFF. The DNA for the CDR3 is TGTGCCAGCAGCTTCGATAGTAGGAGGGGGACGTTGAACACTGAAGCTTTCTTT.

This chain joins TRBV9 and TRBJ1-6, with D hard to call. This CDR3 region has 12 residues. Germline CDR1 and CDR2: SGDLS and YYNGEE. The germline V and J ends were trimmed by 3 bases and 7 bases, with 5 bases remaining between them. CDR3 coding DNA: TGTGCCAGCAGCGCTGGGAATTCACCCCTCCACTTT. Its translation: CASSAGNSPLHF.

The V call is TRBV19, the J call TRBJ2-7; the match to TRBD2 covers 10 bases. CDR1 and CDR2 from the germline V gene are LNHDA and SQIVND (reference sequence). The CDR3 runs 14 residues. V shed 10 bases and J 2 bases; nucleotides not matched to a gene: 8. The CDR3 DNA is TGTGCCACTGCTCCCGGGACTAGCGCCTACGAGCAGTACTTC. This codes for CATAPGTSAYEQYF. The variable domain in full, with the rest retrieved from reference TRBV19 and TRBJ2-7, is DGGITQSPKYLFRKEGQNVTLSCEQNLNHDAMYWYRQDPGQGLRLIYYSQIVNDFQKGDIAEGYSVSREKKESFPLTVTSAQKNPTAFYLCATAPGTSAYEQYFGPGTRLTVT.

The gene calls are TRBV9 and TRBJ2-1; TRBD1 agrees at 10 bases. V dropped 3 bases and J dropped 7; count of bases not matched to a gene: 13. CDR1 and CDR2 (germline): SGDLS, YYNGEE. The CDR3 length is 17 residues. The CDR3 spells CASSALSRGQGMNEQFF. The CDR3 bases are TGTGCCAGCAGCGCACTTTCCCGGGGACAGGGGATGAATGAGCAGTTCTTC.

The chain joins TRBV4-1 to TRBJ2-2; D ambiguous. V lost 1 base to trimming and J lost 9 bases, with 9 bases between them. The CDR3 totals 13 residues. Per the germline V gene, CDR1 is MGHRA and CDR2 is YSYEKL. CDR3 in amino acids: CASSQGPGRELFF. CDR3 nucleotides: TGCGCCAGCAGCCAAGGTCCTGGGAGGGAGCTGTTTTTT.

The chain links TRBV28 to TRBJ2-1, with TRBD1 as a possible D gene (7 bases). The germline V gene encodes CDR1 MDHEN and CDR2 SYDVKM. This CDR3 contains 15 residues. Trimming stripped 3 bases from V and 5 bases from J, with 14 bases between. CDR3 in amino acids: CASSFATGRNNEQFF. The CDR3 nucleotides are TGTGCCAGCAGTTTTGCGACAGGGAGGAACAATGAGCAGTTCTTC.

The chain employs TRBV19 and TRBJ2-7, with a possible D match to TRBD1 (5 bases). The CDR3 contains 14 residues. The V gene's germline CDR1 is LNHDA and CDR2 SQIVND (reference sequence). V dropped 6 bases and J dropped 0 bases, with 12 bases sitting between them. CDR3 in DNA: TGTGCCAGTAGCCGGACACCGAGCTCCTACGAGCAGTACTTC. It encodes CASSRTPSSYEQYF.

This clone counts as medium-sized (0.01 to 0.1%). V is TRBV9 and J is TRBJ1-2; unclear D gene. Per germline, CDR1 SGDLS and CDR2 YYNGEE. This CDR3 contains 14 residues. V was pared by 2 bases and J by 5 bases, with 13 bases between. CDR3 sequence: CASSVETFGYGYTF. As DNA, the CDR3 is TGTGCCAGCAGCGTGGAGACCTTCGGATATGGCTACACCTTC.

The rearrangement uses TRBV27 and TRBJ2-1, with TRBD2 matching over 7 bases. This CDR3 comprises 14 residues. The V and J ends lost 3 bases and 2 bases, in that order; junction bases with no gene match: 1. Germline lookup yields CDR1 MNHEY and CDR2 SMNVEV (reference sequence). In DNA, the CDR3 is TGTGCCAGCAGTTTGGCGGGAGCCTACAATGAGCAGTTCTTC. Translating gives CASSLAGAYNEQFF.

This chain connects TRBV9 to TRBJ2-7; 14 bases align to TRBD2. The V gene's germline CDR1 is SGDLS and CDR2 YYNGEE. This CDR3 is built from 16 residues. J gave up 5 bases and V 4 bases, and 8 bases lay outside the gene matches. In nucleotides, the CDR3 is TGTGCCAGCAGCTCTGCGGGACTAGCGGGAGTGGACGAGCAGTACTTC. Residues: CASSSAGLAGVDEQYF.

The rearrangement joins TRBV27 to TRBJ2-3; 9 bases match TRBD2. After removal of 2 bases from V and 4 bases from J, the junction contained 7 bases not matched to a gene. The CDR3 runs to 16 residues. CDR1 and CDR2 from the germline V gene are MNHEY and SMNVEV (reference sequence). The DNA for the CDR3 is TGTGCCAGCAGTTTACCCTCTAGCGGGGAGGCAGATACGCAGTATTTT. It yields the protein CASSLPSSGEADTQYF.

The J gene is TRBJ1-2, the V gene TRBV27; 8 positions agree with TRBD1. Germline V lookup: CDR1 MNHEY, CDR2 SMNVEV (reference sequence). The CDR3 length is 15 residues. J lost 6 bases, V lost 5 bases, and 11 bases had no gene match. CDR3 protein: CASSTSGQVLDGYTF. As DNA, the CDR3 is TGTGCCAGCAGTACCTCGGGACAGGTATTAGATGGCTACACCTTC.

As concerns this clone: The junction departs from the called germline gene at one end, perhaps through a read error. V usage is TRBV7-7 and J usage is TRBJ2-1; D is ambiguous. The CDR3 runs to 15 residues. Germline-derived CDR1 and CDR2 are SSHAT and FNYEAQ (reference sequence). In nucleotides, the CDR3 is TGTGCTAGCAGCTTATCGGTGAGCTCCTACAATGAGCAGTTCTTC. Translating gives CASSLSVSSYNEQFF.

J is TRBJ2-2 and V is TRBV10-3; tentatively, D is TRBD1 (5 bases). Trimming stripped 6 bases from V and 4 bases from J, with 6 bases between. Germline V gene data show CDR1 as ENHRY and CDR2 as SYGVKD. The CDR3 totals 12 residues. The CDR3 region is CAIRDTTGELFF. In nucleotides, the CDR3 is TGTGCCATCAGGGACACCACCGGGGAGCTGTTTTTT.